The 26 T cell receptor beta chains listed next were all sequenced from one sample in a study of chemoradiotherapy in HPV16-positive cancers. The table came from immunoSEQ multiplex PCR; TCRdb's copy has only in-frame clones and leaves some out. The sample has fewer than 13,000 clones; roughly 80% are singletons. The sequenced sample was blood, obtained from a patient who underwent chemoradiotherapy. The receptors shown here come from a human donor with HPV-associated anogenital cancer.

The DNA of the CDR3 is TGTGCCAGCAGCTTAGGGCAGGGGTATGGCTACACCTTC. Translating gives CASSLGQGYGYTF. The V and J genes are TRBV7-6 and TRBJ1-2; possible D gene TRBD1, 6 bases. The germline gives CDR1 SGHVS, CDR2 FNYEAQ. The CDR3 has 13 residues. Between the trimmed V and J ends, which lost 1 base and 5 bases, there was a span of 8 bases.

The CDR3, as DNA: TGTGCCAGCAGCCCTCAGACTAGCGGCTACGAGCAGTACTTC. Its protein is CASSPQTSGYEQYF. The chain joins TRBV7-2 to TRBJ2-7, with TRBD2 matching 9 bases. The CDR3 loop spans 14 amino acids. From germline, CDR1 is SGHTA and CDR2 FQGNSA. Trimming at V came to 5 bases and at J to 3 bases, leaving 5 bases not matched to a gene.

The chain links TRBV7-2 to TRBJ1-1; D might be TRBD1 (5 bases). This CDR3 has 15 amino acids. V was cut by 5 bases and J by 6 bases, with 19 bases left in between. Per the germline V gene, CDR1 is SGHTA and CDR2 is FQGNSA. The CDR3 region has the DNA TGTGCCAGCAGCCCAACGACAGCATTGAGGTCTGAAGCTTTCTTT. Its translation: CASSPTTALRSEAFF. The variable domain in full, completed from reference TRBV7-2 and TRBJ1-1, reads GAGVSQSPSNKVTEKGKDVELRCDPISGHTALYWYRQSLGQGLEFLIYFQGNSAPDKSGLPSDRFSAERTGGSVSTLTIQRTQQEDSAVYLCASSPTTALRSEAFFGQGTRLTVV.

The chain combines TRBV6-5 with TRBJ1-1, with D hard to call. The CDR3 sequence is 15 residues long. Trimming removed 3 bases at V and 4 bases at J, with 15 bases between. From germline, CDR1 is MNHEY and CDR2 SVGAGI. CDR3 sequence: CASSYFSVGSTEAFF. CDR3 DNA sequence: TGTGCCAGCAGTTATTTTAGTGTTGGGAGCACTGAAGCTTTCTTT.

The chain links TRBV5-4 to TRBJ2-7; D not certain. Germline V gene lookup returns CDR1 SGHNT and CDR2 YYREEE (reference sequence). The CDR3 extends over 13 amino acids. The ends were cut back, 0 bases at V and 2 bases at J, with 6 bases in the middle. The CDR3 region is CASSLAPAYEQYF. CDR3 DNA: TGTGCCAGCAGCTTGGCGCCAGCCTACGAGCAGTACTTC. The full variable domain, its missing parts supplied by reference TRBV5-4 and TRBJ2-7, is ETGVTQSPTHLIKTRGQQVTLRCSSQSGHNTVSWYQQALGQGPQFIFQYYREEENGRGNFPPRFSGLQFPNYSSELNVNALELDDSALYLCASSLAPAYEQYFGPGTRLTVT.

The rearrangement uses TRBV18 and TRBJ2-2; D might be TRBD2 (5 bases). Germline assignment: CDR1 KGHSH and CDR2 LQKENI. V lost 2 bases and J 6 bases, leaving 16 bases between the germline ends. The CDR3 length is 16 residues. For the CDR3, the DNA is TGTGCCAGCTCACCAGGTAGTCCGGGAATCTCCGGGGAGCTGTTTTTT. This sequence encodes CASSPGSPGISGELFF.

The CDR3 nucleotides read TGTGCCAGTAGTATTGGGCCCTATAATTCACCCCTCCACTTT. This sequence encodes CASSIGPYNSPLHF. J is TRBJ1-6 and V is TRBV19; D gene unclear. This CDR3 spans 14 amino acids. Germline V gives CDR1 LNHDA, CDR2 SQIVND (reference sequence). V was cut by 3 bases and J by 2 bases, with 5 bases left in between.

This clone occurred a few times. The V and J genes are TRBV6-4 and TRBJ2-5; TRBD1 agrees at 10 bases. Germline trimming cut 3 bases from V and 2 bases from J; bases unmatched to any gene: 3. The length of the CDR3 is 15 residues. The germline V gene encodes CDR1 MRHNA and CDR2 SNTAGT. The CDR3 coding sequence is TGTGCCAGCAGTGAGACAGGGGGCCGGCAAGAGACCCAGTACTTC. Its protein product is CASSETGGRQETQYF.

The chain couples TRBV11-2 to TRBJ2-1; 8 bases align to TRBD1. CDR1 and CDR2 from the germline V gene are SGHAT and FQNNGV. This CDR3 is built from 13 residues. The ends lost 4 bases at V and 8 bases at J; junction bases unmatched: 4. The DNA for the CDR3 is TGTGCCAGCAGCTCGGACAGGGCAGATGAGCAGTTCTTC. This translates into CASSSDRADEQFF.

V and J are TRBV7-2 and TRBJ1-5; TRBD1 agrees at 8 bases. Losses at the gene ends were 2 bases for V and 6 bases for J; bases not matched to a gene: 6. The CDR3 covers 15 residues. Germline V gene sequence: CDR1 SGHTA, CDR2 FQGNSA. CDR3 in amino acids: CASSLRTGNRQPQHF. Written as DNA, the CDR3 is TGTGCCAGCAGCTTACGGACAGGGAACCGTCAGCCCCAGCATTTT. Drawing the rest from reference TRBV7-2 and TRBJ1-5, the complete variable domain is GAGVSQSPSNKVTEKGKDVELRCDPISGHTALYWYRQSLGQGLEFLIYFQGNSAPDKSGLPSDRFSAERTGGSVSTLTIQRTQQEDSAVYLCASSLRTGNRQPQHFGDGTRLSIL.

J is TRBJ2-1 and V is TRBV5-5, with TRBD1 identical over 9 bases. With V trimmed by 0 bases and J by 5 bases, 6 bases remained unmatched. Germline V gene data show CDR1 as SGHKS and CDR2 as YYEKEE (reference sequence). The CDR3 contains 16 residues. This chain's CDR3 is CASSLGRDRVDNEQFF. CDR3 nucleotide sequence: TGTGCCAGCAGCTTGGGTCGGGACAGGGTCGACAATGAGCAGTTCTTC.

The chain uses TRBV18 and TRBJ2-7, with 7 bases aligning to TRBD1. CDR3 length: 12 residues. Trimming at V came to 5 bases and at J to 5 bases, leaving 3 bases not matched to a gene. Germline loops: CDR1 KGHSH, CDR2 LQKENI. The CDR3 is CASSATGHEQYF. CDR3 bases: TGTGCCAGCTCAGCGACAGGGCACGAGCAGTACTTC.

V and J are TRBV7-8 and TRBJ2-1; D is tentatively TRBD1 or TRBD2 (5 bases each). This CDR3 is built from 12 residues. V was clipped by 8 bases and J by 5 bases, with 10 bases between them. Germline assignment: CDR1 SGHVS and CDR2 FQNEAQ. CDR3 DNA: TGTGCCAGCTGGGACCACAACAATGAGCAGTTCTTC. Protein: CASWDHNNEQFF.

The chain joins TRBV2 to TRBJ1-2, with D possibly being TRBD1 (6 bases). Trimming took off 3 bases at V and 8 bases at J, with 19 bases between the two ends. The CDR3 totals 15 residues. Germline CDR1 is SNHLY and CDR2 is FYNNEI. The CDR3 bases are TGTGCCAGCAGTGATGTACAGGGTCTGGGGTACGGCTACACCTTC. Encoded protein: CASSDVQGLGYGYTF.

The gene calls are TRBV10-3 and TRBJ1-2; D is undetermined. V lost 4 bases and J lost 0, with 6 bases in between. This CDR3 has 13 amino acids. Germline CDR1 ENHRY, CDR2 SYGVKD. The DNA of the CDR3 is TGTGCCATCAGTGGGAACACTAACTATGGCTACACCTTC. Amino acids: CAISGNTNYGYTF.

With regard to this clone: The junction and the germline gene differ at one end; a read error may be behind it. This sequence joins TRBV10-3 and TRBJ1-2; D is uncertain. Germline lookup yields CDR1 ENHRY and CDR2 SYGVKD. The CDR3 runs to 13 residues. The CDR3 spells CAISESYGVAVYF. The CDR3 bases are TGTGCCATCAGTGAGTCGTATGGGGTAGCGGTCTACTTC.

This clone occurred a few times. CDR3 loop: CIHLRGPGTGGNGSNQPQHF. The CDR3 bases are TGCATCCACCTCAGGGGGCCCGGGACAGGGGGCAACGGTAGCAATCAGCCCCAGCATTTT. V usage is TRBV29-1 and J usage is TRBJ1-5, with 12 nucleotides matching TRBD1. The CDR3 covers 20 residues. From germline, CDR1 is SQVTM and CDR2 ANQGSEA.

V usage is TRBV11-3 and J usage is TRBJ1-6; tentative D call: TRBD1 (5 bases). CDR1 is SGHNT and CDR2 is YENEEA in the germline V gene. The CDR3 consists of 14 residues. Trimming removed 3 bases at V and 14 bases at J, with 17 bases between. The CDR3 DNA is TGTGCCAGCAGCTTGCCACAGGCCCATTCGGCCCTCCACTTT. Encoded protein: CASSLPQAHSALHF. The variable domain in full, completed from reference TRBV11-3 and TRBJ1-6, reads EAGVVQSPRYKIIEKKQPVAFWCNPISGHNTLYWYLQNLGQGPELLIRYENEEAVDDSQLPKDRFSAERLKGVDSTLKIQPAELGDSAVYLCASSLPQAHSALHFGNGTRLTVT.

The chain couples TRBV9 to TRBJ1-1; 7 bases are shared with TRBD1. In germline, CDR1 is SGDLS, CDR2 YYNGEE. This CDR3 contains 15 residues. Trimming at V came to 2 bases and at J to 8 bases, leaving 12 bases not matched to a gene. CDR3 sequence reads: CASSVDPTGAVEAFF. The CDR3 nucleotides are TGTGCCAGCAGCGTCGACCCTACAGGGGCCGTCGAAGCTTTCTTT.

In its sample, this clone was seen once. The chain combines TRBV9 with TRBJ2-5, with D perhaps TRBD2 (5 bases). Germline V gene data show CDR1 as SGDLS and CDR2 as YYNGEE. The V gene lost 0 bases and the J gene lost 2 bases, with 11 bases spanning the gap. The CDR3 runs 15 residues. CDR3 DNA sequence: TGTGCCAGCAGCGTAGGCGGGCAAATTCAAGAGACCCAGTACTTC. This gives the protein CASSVGGQIQETQYF. Complete variable domain (other parts from reference TRBV9 and TRBJ2-5): DSGVTQTPKHLITATGQRVTLRCSPRSGDLSVYWYQQSLDQGLQFLIQYYNGEERAKGNILERFSAQQFPDLHSELNLSSLELGDSALYFCASSVGGQIQETQYFGPGTRLLVL.

The V and J genes are TRBV5-1 and TRBJ1-1; 7 bases fit TRBD1. Germline V gene lookup returns CDR1 SGHRS and CDR2 YFSETQ. The J segment lost 5 bases and the V segment lost 4 bases, leaving 5 bases of the junction unmatched. The CDR3 runs to 13 residues. The CDR3 nucleotides read TGCGCCAGCAGCACGACAGGGTGGACTGAAGCTTTCTTT. Its translation: CASSTTGWTEAFF.

This chain joins TRBV6-6 and TRBJ1-1; unclear D gene. V was trimmed by 2 bases and J by 4 bases, leaving 8 bases between them. The CDR3 spans 13 residues. Germline values: CDR1 MNHNY, CDR2 SVGAGI (reference sequence). For the CDR3, the DNA is TGTGCCAGCAGTTACGGACCGGCCACTGAAGCTTTCTTT. This gives the protein CASSYGPATEAFF.

V gene TRBV14 combines with J gene TRBJ1-1, with D possibly being TRBD1 (5 bases). The length of the CDR3 is 16 residues. Trimming took off 0 bases at V and 4 bases at J, with 15 bases between the two ends. Germline V lookup: CDR1 SGHDN, CDR2 FVKESK. CDR3 bases: TGTGCCAGCAGCCAAGAACGGGGGATGATGGGCACTGAAGCTTTCTTT. Translating it yields CASSQERGMMGTEAFF.

This chain connects TRBV6-1 to TRBJ1-6; tentative D call: TRBD1 (6 bases). The V end lost 2 bases, the J end lost 7 bases, and 12 bases lay between the germline ends. This CDR3 is built from 15 residues. Per the germline V gene, CDR1 is MNHNS and CDR2 is SASEGT. In DNA, the CDR3 is TGTGCCAGCAGTGAACCCCAGGGGAGGAATTCACCCCTCCACTTT. Its translation: CASSEPQGRNSPLHF.

In DNA form, the CDR3 reads TGTGCCAGTAGGCATGGGACGATTTCAACCTCTGGGGCCAACGTCCTGACTTTC. As protein: CASRHGTISTSGANVLTF. The chain recombines TRBV19 with TRBJ2-6; D possibly uses TRBD1 or TRBD2 (5 bases each). V lost 6 bases to trimming and J lost 0 bases, with 18 bases between them. The CDR3 length is 18 residues. Germline CDR1 reads LNHDA; CDR2 reads SQIVND (reference sequence).

The chain carries TRBV7-2 and TRBJ1-5; D call uncertain. This CDR3 is built from 13 residues. Germline CDR1 is SGHTA and CDR2 is FQGNSA. V gave up 5 bases and J gave up 5 bases, with 10 bases separating them. This CDR3 reads CASSPQYDQPQHF. In nucleotides, the CDR3 is TGTGCCAGCAGCCCCCAGTATGATCAGCCCCAGCATTTT.